These 30 T cell receptor beta chains share one sample of origin, sequenced in a study of blood T cell repertoires in COVID-19. TCRdb's table, derived via immunoSEQ multiplex PCR, lists solely in-frame clones and lacks some. The sample records a few hundred thousand clones, around 91% being singletons. The specimen was PBMCs or T cells enriched from blood (not recorded which). The source of these receptors is a man aged 18 to 35 who had recovered from COVID-19.

This chain connects TRBV6-5 to TRBJ2-2; 11 positions agree with TRBD1. V shed 11 bases and J 5 bases; nucleotides not matched to a gene: 7. The CDR3 runs to 14 residues. Germline lookup yields CDR1 MNHEY and CDR2 SVGAGI. CDR3 sequence: CAGGWDRGTGELFF. For the CDR3, the DNA is TGTGCCGGAGGTTGGGACAGGGGGACCGGGGAGCTGTTTTTT.

This rearrangement joins TRBV10-3 to TRBJ1-1; 7 bases agree with TRBD1. In germline, CDR1 is ENHRY, CDR2 SYGVKD. V lost 6 bases, J lost 4 bases, and 8 bases stayed unmatched. This CDR3 is built from 14 residues. The CDR3 sequence: CAISMTGPSTEAFF. Written as DNA, the CDR3 is TGTGCCATCAGCATGACAGGGCCGAGCACTGAAGCTTTCTTT.

The chain employs TRBV6-5 and TRBJ1-1, with D maybe TRBD1 (5 bases). The CDR3 is 12 amino acids. Germline CDR1 is MNHEY and CDR2 is SVGAGI. V lost 4 bases, J lost 7 bases, and 10 bases lay in between. The CDR3 spells CASSFTGIEAFF. CDR3 DNA: TGTGCCAGCAGTTTCACAGGAATTGAAGCTTTCTTT.

V usage is TRBV28 and J usage is TRBJ1-2, with 10 nucleotides matching TRBD1. Germline-derived CDR1 and CDR2 are MDHEN and SYDVKM. V trimming: 6 bases; J trimming: 4 bases; junction bases outside the gene matches: 20. The CDR3 covers 19 residues. The CDR3 protein is CASSTARRDRGYVGYGYTF. The CDR3 DNA is TGTGCCAGCAGCACGGCTAGGAGGGACAGGGGTTACGTCGGCTATGGCTACACCTTC.

V gene TRBV7-3 combines with J gene TRBJ1-3, with a tentative D call TRBD1 (6 bases). The germline gives CDR1 SGHTA, CDR2 FQGTGA. The CDR3 runs to 17 residues. The ends were cut back, 5 bases at V and 0 bases at J, with 17 bases in the middle. DNA of the CDR3: TGTGCCAGCAGCCCACAGGGACCCTCAGGCTCTGGAAACACCATATATTTT. Amino acids: CASSPQGPSGSGNTIYF. Using reference TRBV7-3 and TRBJ1-3 for the parts outside the CDR3, the full variable domain is GAGVSQTPSNKVTEKGKYVELRCDPISGHTALYWYRQSLGQGPEFLIYFQGTGAADDSGLPNDRFFAVRPEGSVSTLKIQRTERGDSAVYLCASSPQGPSGSGNTIYFGEGSWLTVV.

This clone was observed a handful of times. The V gene is TRBV5-1, the J gene TRBJ2-3, with D tentatively TRBD2 (6 bases). The V gene lost 0 bases and the J gene lost 6 bases, with 11 bases spanning the gap. Germline assignment: CDR1 SGHRS and CDR2 YFSETQ. There are 14 residues in the CDR3. The CDR3 reads CASSLARLGDTQYF. In DNA form, the CDR3 reads TGCGCCAGCAGCTTGGCTAGACTAGGGGATACGCAGTATTTT.

The J gene is TRBJ1-5, the V gene TRBV20-1; perhaps TRBD1 as D (5 bases). Germline CDR1 reads DFQATT; CDR2 reads SNEGSKA (reference sequence). This CDR3 is 14 amino acids long. V was cut by 3 bases and J by 7 bases, with 16 bases left in between. CDR3 sequence: CSASGSGRGQPQHF. CDR3 sequence (DNA): TGCAGTGCTAGTGGTTCAGGGCGGGGGCAGCCCCAGCATTTT.

V is TRBV7-9 and J is TRBJ2-5; TRBD2 matches at 9 bases. The CDR3 runs to 15 residues. The V gene's germline CDR1 is SEHNR and CDR2 FQNEAQ (reference sequence). After removal of 4 bases from V and 3 bases from J, the junction contained 6 bases not matched to a gene. The CDR3 bases are TGTGCCAGCAGCTCCCCGACTAGCGGCAAAGAGACCCAGTACTTC. It translates to CASSSPTSGKETQYF.

The rearrangement uses TRBV19 and TRBJ2-1; 9 bases are shared with TRBD2. V was clipped by 8 bases and J by 5 bases; unmatched bases: 19. This CDR3 has 18 residues. Per germline, CDR1 LNHDA and CDR2 SQIVND (reference sequence). The CDR3 DNA reads as TGTGCCAGTGGACCCCCCCGTTACCGGACTAGCGTCAACAATGAGCAGTTCTTC. This gives the protein CASGPPRYRTSVNNEQFF.

This chain links TRBV9 with TRBJ1-1; 9 bases line up with TRBD1. CDR1 and CDR2 (germline): SGDLS, YYNGEE. Trimming took 0 bases from V and 7 from J; bases not matched to a gene: 7. The CDR3 consists of 15 residues. In DNA form, the CDR3 reads TGTGCCAGCAGCGTAGTGGAGACAGGGGGAGTTGAAGCTTTCTTT. Translating gives CASSVVETGGVEAFF. The whole variable domain, remainder taken from reference TRBV9 and TRBJ1-1, is DSGVTQTPKHLITATGQRVTLRCSPRSGDLSVYWYQQSLDQGLQFLIQYYNGEERAKGNILERFSAQQFPDLHSELNLSSLELGDSALYFCASSVVETGGVEAFFGQGTRLTVV.

The rearrangement uses TRBV6-5 and TRBJ2-1; D call uncertain. The CDR3 consists of 16 residues. Between the trimmed V and J ends, which lost 4 bases and 6 bases, there was a span of 19 bases. CDR1 and CDR2 (germline): MNHEY, SVGAGI. As DNA, the CDR3 is TGTGCCAGCAGTTCGAGGTGGTTGCCTATGCTCAATGAGCAGTTCTTC. This encodes CASSSRWLPMLNEQFF.

The CDR3 region has the DNA TGTGCCAGCAGCGTAGATCCAGCGAACACCGGGGAGCTGTTTTTT. Protein product: CASSVDPANTGELFF. The chain joins TRBV9 to TRBJ2-2; no firm D call. The germline gives CDR1 SGDLS, CDR2 YYNGEE. V was pared by 0 bases and J by 0 bases, with 6 bases between. The CDR3 runs to 15 residues.

The DNA of the CDR3 is TGTGCCAGCAGCCAAGTTCGGGGGGCGGAAGCTTTCTTT. Protein sequence: CASSQVRGAEAFF. V is TRBV3-1 (or the pseudogene TRBV3-2) and J is TRBJ1-1, with D perhaps TRBD1 (6 bases). Germline CDR1 is LGHDT and CDR2 is YNNKEL (reference sequence). The V gene lost 1 base and the J gene lost 8 bases, with 11 bases spanning the gap. CDR3 length: 13 residues.

This chain joins TRBV28 and TRBJ2-1, with 8 bases matching TRBD2. Trimming took 4 bases from V and 4 from J; bases not matched to a gene: 3. The CDR3 consists of 14 residues. The germline V gene has CDR1 MDHEN and CDR2 SYDVKM. The CDR3 DNA follows: TGTGCCAGCAGTTCAGCGGGAGTTTACAATGAGCAGTTCTTC. This encodes CASSSAGVYNEQFF.

V gene TRBV4-1 combines with J gene TRBJ1-5, with D perhaps matching TRBD1 (6 bases). Germline V gene lookup returns CDR1 MGHRA and CDR2 YSYEKL. The CDR3 is 15 residues long. The V end lost 1 base, the J end lost 1 base, and 8 bases lay between the germline ends. The CDR3 region is CASSQVTGSNQPQHF. In DNA form, the CDR3 reads TGCGCCAGCAGCCAAGTGACAGGAAGCAATCAGCCCCAGCATTTT.

The chain carries TRBV9 and TRBJ1-6; D is uncertain. V lost 3 bases and J 7 bases, leaving 5 bases between the germline ends. The CDR3 consists of 12 residues. CDR1 and CDR2 from the germline V gene are SGDLS and YYNGEE. DNA of the CDR3: TGTGCCAGCAGCGACAGAAATTCACCCCTCCACTTT. Its translation: CASSDRNSPLHF.

This chain links TRBV28 with TRBJ2-7; D is possibly TRBD1 (5 bases). Germline V gene sequence: CDR1 MDHEN, CDR2 SYDVKM. Trimming took off 2 bases at V and 5 bases at J, with 13 bases between the two ends. The CDR3 spans 14 residues. CDR3 sequence (DNA): TGTGCCAGCAGTTTAAGCCAGGGTAGCCACGAGCAGTACTTC. It codes for CASSLSQGSHEQYF.

V gene TRBV11-2 combines with J gene TRBJ1-2, with 7 positions matching TRBD1. CDR1 and CDR2 from the germline V gene are SGHAT and FQNNGV. The CDR3 runs 15 residues. Trimming at V came to 0 bases and at J to 8 bases, leaving 9 bases not matched to a gene. The CDR3 DNA reads TGTGCCAGCAGCTTAGAACCGGGACAGCTAGGGGGCTACACCTTC. Protein product: CASSLEPGQLGGYTF.

The rearrangement links TRBV4-1 to TRBJ1-1; D is undetermined. This CDR3 contains 14 residues. Trimming stripped 1 base from V and 1 base from J, with 7 bases between. CDR1 is MGHRA, CDR2 YSYEKL, per germline. This chain's CDR3 is CASSQGSGNTEAFF. The CDR3 nucleotides are TGCGCCAGCAGCCAAGGATCGGGGAACACTGAAGCTTTCTTT.

The chain is built from TRBV12-5 and TRBJ1-1; D is perhaps TRBD1 (5 bases). Trimming shortened V by 5 bases and J by 1 base, and 8 bases separated the two germline ends. There are 13 residues in the CDR3. Per the germline V gene, CDR1 is LGHNT and CDR2 is FRNRAP. The CDR3 nucleotides are TGTGCTAGTGGTCCGGGGGGGAACACTGAAGCTTTCTTT. Protein sequence: CASGPGGNTEAFF.

This chain joins TRBV7-8 and TRBJ1-3, with D possibly being TRBD1 (6 bases). Germline V gene lookup returns CDR1 SGHVS and CDR2 FQNEAQ. The CDR3 runs to 17 residues. The V and J ends lost 1 base and 0 bases respectively, with 13 bases between them. The CDR3 is CASSLGSRGRSGNTIYF. As DNA, the CDR3 is TGTGCCAGCAGCTTAGGCTCCAGGGGCCGCTCTGGAAACACCATATATTTT.

The table lists this clone with a few counts. The V gene is TRBV19, the J gene TRBJ1-1; D is unclear. Germline V lookup: CDR1 LNHDA, CDR2 SQIVND (reference sequence). Trimming removed 6 bases at V and 4 bases at J, with 12 bases between. The CDR3 runs 13 residues. For the CDR3, the DNA is TGTGCCAGTAGGGCCCAATCCGCCACTGAAGCTTTCTTT. Its protein is CASRAQSATEAFF.

This chain connects TRBV7-2 to TRBJ2-1; possibly TRBD2 for D (6 bases). The CDR3 consists of 15 residues. V was cut by 4 bases and J by 9 bases, with 19 bases left in between. CDR1 is SGHTA, CDR2 FQGNSA, per germline. The CDR3 DNA reads TGTGCCAGCAGCTGGGTGGGGGGTGCAGATGGTGAGCAGTTCTTC. It is translated as CASSWVGGADGEQFF. The entire variable domain, with the rest obtained from reference TRBV7-2 and TRBJ2-1, is as follows: GAGVSQSPSNKVTEKGKDVELRCDPISGHTALYWYRQSLGQGLEFLIYFQGNSAPDKSGLPSDRFSAERTGGSVSTLTIQRTQQEDSAVYLCASSWVGGADGEQFFGPGTRLTVL.

The gene calls are TRBV7-3 and TRBJ2-3; TRBD1 matches at 8 bases. CDR3 length: 14 amino acids. Germline trimming cut 5 bases from V and 3 bases from J; bases unmatched to any gene: 4. Germline CDR1 and CDR2: SGHTA and FQGTGA. In DNA form, the CDR3 reads TGTGCCAGCAGCCCCGGACAGGGAACAGATACGCAGTATTTT. It is translated as CASSPGQGTDTQYF.

The V gene is TRBV19, the J gene TRBJ2-5; maybe TRBD1 (6 bases). CDR3 size: 14 residues. The germline V gene has CDR1 LNHDA and CDR2 SQIVND (reference sequence). V was pared by 3 bases and J by 6 bases, with 14 bases between. CDR3 residues: CASSINPTGQTQYF. For the CDR3, the DNA is TGTGCCAGTAGTATTAATCCCACAGGGCAGACCCAGTACTTC.

This clone was recorded only once. This sequence joins TRBV19 and TRBJ2-7; 9 bases are a match to TRBD1. The CDR3 extends over 14 amino acids. V dropped 3 bases and J dropped 2; count of bases not matched to a gene: 2. In germline, CDR1 is LNHDA, CDR2 SQIVND (reference sequence). The CDR3 reads CASSIDRGTYEQYF. The CDR3 DNA sequence: TGTGCCAGTAGTATCGACAGGGGGACCTACGAGCAGTACTTC.

CDR3 amino acids: CATSDFTSGTTYYEQYF. The CDR3 nucleotides are TGTGCCACCAGTGACTTCACCTCCGGGACAACTTACTACGAGCAGTACTTC. The chain links TRBV24-1 to TRBJ2-7; weak D call: TRBD1 (6 bases). The CDR3 is 17 amino acids. V lost 4 bases and J lost 3, with 21 bases in between. The germline V gene has CDR1 KGHDR and CDR2 SFDVKD.

This clone was detected only a few times. This chain uses TRBV2 with TRBJ2-7; 10 bases are a match to TRBD1. Losses at the gene ends were 10 bases for V and 6 bases for J; bases not matched to a gene: 9. The CDR3 covers 13 residues. The V gene's germline CDR1 is SNHLY and CDR2 FYNNEI. The CDR3 loop is CATRQGASVEQYF. CDR3 in DNA: TGTGCCACCAGACAGGGGGCAAGCGTCGAGCAGTACTTC.

This clone was observed a handful of times. The chain carries TRBV10-3 and TRBJ1-2; no firm D call. V shed 6 bases and J shed 0 bases, with 8 bases lying between them. This CDR3 is 13 amino acids long. Germline-derived CDR1 and CDR2 are ENHRY and SYGVKD. The CDR3 nucleotides are TGTGCCATCAGATACCAGACTAACTATGGCTACACCTTC. Amino acid sequence: CAIRYQTNYGYTF.

This chain connects TRBV12-3 or TRBV12-4 to TRBJ1-2; tentatively, D is TRBD1 (6 bases). V gave up 6 bases and J gave up 8 bases, with 16 bases separating them. The CDR3 covers 13 residues. The CDR3 protein is CASSQGTPWGYTF. DNA of the CDR3: TGTGCCAGCAGCCAAGGGACACCCTGGGGCTACACCTTC.